These 27 T cell receptor beta chains were all obtained from the same sample, sequenced in a study of CD8 T cells in Susac syndrome. Random-hexamer reverse transcription was applied to about 0.45 to 1 ug RNA. MiXCR was run by TCRdb on the immunoSEQ multiplex PCR reads, yielding one entry per CDR3 protein. This sample yields hundreds of thousands of distinct CDR3 sequences, of which about 89% are seen a single time; approximately 0.18% belongs to the top ten. The sample taken for sequencing was CD8+ T cells from PBMCs. The origin of the receptors is a human donor with multiple sclerosis.

J is TRBJ2-1 and V is TRBV4-1; TRBD2 agrees at 10 bases. V lost 5 bases and J lost 6; bases outside the gene matches: 4. CDR3 size: 14 residues. The germline CDR1 and CDR2 sequences are MGHRA and YSYEKL. CDR3 sequence reads: CASSIIAGGNEQFF. The DNA of the CDR3 is TGCGCCAGCAGCATCATAGCGGGGGGCAATGAGCAGTTCTTC.

V usage is TRBV4-1 and J usage is TRBJ2-7; D is unclear. Per the germline V gene, CDR1 is MGHRA and CDR2 is YSYEKL. The CDR3 totals 15 residues. The V end lost 0 bases, the J end lost 0 bases, and 9 bases lay between the germline ends. The CDR3 region is CASSQERLGSYEQYF. In nucleotides, the CDR3 is TGCGCCAGCAGCCAAGAACGTCTCGGCTCCTACGAGCAGTACTTC.

The rearrangement uses TRBV28 and TRBJ2-6; TRBD1 might be the D (5 bases). Germline-derived CDR1 and CDR2 are MDHEN and SYDVKM. The V and J ends lost 1 base and 1 base respectively, with 20 bases between them. This CDR3 comprises 20 residues. CDR3 in amino acids: CASSLFLQAKKESGANVLTF. The CDR3 DNA follows: TGTGCCAGCAGTTTATTTCTACAGGCCAAGAAAGAGTCTGGGGCCAACGTCCTGACTTTC.

The chain carries TRBV4-2 and TRBJ2-1; maybe TRBD2 (6 bases). The germline V and J ends were trimmed by 0 bases and 14 bases, with 14 bases remaining between them. This CDR3 is built from 13 residues. Germline CDR1 LGHNA, CDR2 YNFKEQ. The DNA of the CDR3 is TGTGCCAGCAGCCAAGAAGGGATCCCTAGCGAGTTCTTC. Its translation is CASSQEGIPSEFF.

V is TRBV20-1 and J is TRBJ1-1; D perhaps matches TRBD1 (6 bases). Per the germline V gene, CDR1 is DFQATT and CDR2 is SNEGSKA (reference sequence). V dropped 1 base and J dropped 9 bases, with 9 bases sitting between them. The length of the CDR3 is 11 residues. The CDR3 here is CSARAGEKAFF. In DNA, the CDR3 is TGCAGTGCTAGAGCAGGGGAAAAAGCTTTCTTT.

This sequence joins TRBV2 and TRBJ2-6, with unresolved D. Germline lookup yields CDR1 SNHLY and CDR2 FYNNEI. Trimming removed 6 bases at V and 0 bases at J, with 9 bases between. This CDR3 has 15 amino acids. CDR3 DNA sequence: TGTGCCAGCAGCTCACTCGGCTCTGGGGCCAACGTCCTGACTTTC. It yields the protein CASSSLGSGANVLTF.

The rearrangement uses TRBV12-3 or TRBV12-4 and TRBJ1-1; D gene uncertain. The V end was cut by 4 bases, the J end by 1 base, with 13 bases between. CDR3 length: 15 amino acids. CDR3 sequence reads: CASSSRRTRNTEAFF. CDR3 in DNA: TGTGCCAGCAGTTCCCGCAGAACTCGGAACACTGAAGCTTTCTTT.

The rearrangement links TRBV6-6 to TRBJ2-7; weak D call: TRBD1 (5 bases). Trimming stripped 6 bases from V and 3 bases from J, with 6 bases between. The CDR3 has 11 amino acids. Germline V lookup: CDR1 MNHNY, CDR2 SVGAGI (reference sequence). The CDR3, as DNA: TGTGCCAGCAGGGACATCTACGAGCAGTACTTC. The encoded protein is CASRDIYEQYF.

The CDR3 nucleotides are TGCGCCAGCAGCCAAGACGGGAGGGCTAACCACCACGAGCAGTACTTC. This encodes CASSQDGRANHHEQYF. The rearrangement joins TRBV4-1 to TRBJ2-7; 8 nucleotides line up with TRBD2. CDR3 length: 16 residues. The germline V gene has CDR1 MGHRA and CDR2 YSYEKL. Losses at the gene ends were 0 bases for V and 5 bases for J; bases not matched to a gene: 9.

The rearrangement uses TRBV7-6 and TRBJ2-1; D not certain. The CDR3 has 15 residues. The V gene lost 1 base and the J gene lost 9 bases, with 16 bases spanning the gap. From germline, CDR1 is SGHVS and CDR2 FNYEAQ. CDR3 sequence: CASSLEAGSSGEQFF. CDR3 DNA sequence: TGTGCCAGCAGCTTAGAGGCAGGATCGTCTGGTGAGCAGTTCTTC.

The rearrangement joins TRBV4-1 to TRBJ1-1; D may be TRBD1 (5 bases). Trimming shortened V by 0 bases and J by 6 bases, and 17 bases separated the two germline ends. This CDR3 has 16 residues. From germline, CDR1 is MGHRA and CDR2 YSYEKL. CDR3 bases: TGCGCCAGCAGCCAAGATCCTGACCGGGGACGTCCTGAAGCTTTCTTT. This encodes CASSQDPDRGRPEAFF.

The V call is TRBV12-3 or TRBV12-4, the J call TRBJ1-1; possibly TRBD1 for D (5 bases). V dropped 3 bases and J dropped 4 bases, with 9 bases sitting between them. CDR3 length: 13 amino acids. This CDR3 is CASSFPGSTEAFF. The CDR3, as DNA: TGTGCCAGCAGTTTTCCAGGGTCCACTGAAGCTTTCTTT.

V is TRBV2 and J is TRBJ2-2, with TRBD2 as a possible D gene (6 bases). CDR3 length: 16 amino acids. The germline V gene encodes CDR1 SNHLY and CDR2 FYNNEI. With 0 bases removed from V and 4 bases from J, the gap between germline ends came to 12 bases. CDR3 nucleotide sequence: TGTGCCAGCAGTGAAGCGGGGGGACTGAGCACCGGGGAGCTGTTTTTT. Translating gives CASSEAGGLSTGELFF.

This clonotype has only a few counts. The rearrangement links TRBV12-3 or TRBV12-4 to TRBJ2-7; 9 bases align to TRBD1. V lost 1 base, J lost 4 bases, and 2 bases stayed unmatched. The CDR3 has 14 amino acids. The chain's CDR3 is CASSLGTGEYEQYF. The CDR3 DNA reads TGTGCCAGCAGTTTAGGGACAGGGGAGTACGAGCAGTACTTC.

The CDR3 coding sequence is TGCAGTGCTCCCGCCTACAATGAGCAGTTCTTC. It is translated as CSAPAYNEQFF. The J gene is TRBJ2-1, the V gene TRBV20-1; D unclear. The CDR3 loop spans 11 amino acids. From germline, CDR1 is DFQATT and CDR2 SNEGSKA (reference sequence). V was shortened by 5 bases and J by 2 bases, with 4 bases between the two germline ends.

The rearrangement links TRBV7-3 to TRBJ2-6; no firm D call. This CDR3 contains 18 residues. V lost 3 bases to trimming and J lost 2 bases, with 17 bases between them. CDR1 SGHTA and CDR2 FQGTGA come from the germline V gene. In DNA form, the CDR3 reads TGTGCCAGCAGCTTGGTACCTTTGGAAACCCCTGGGGCCAACGTCCTGACTTTC. It specifies CASSLVPLETPGANVLTF.

Comment on this clonotype: Germline and junction disagree at one end, which may indicate a read error. The J gene is TRBJ2-5, the V gene TRBV29-1; a weak D match, TRBD2 (5 bases). Germline CDR1 reads SQVTM; CDR2 reads ANQGSEA. CDR3 length: 16 residues. CDR3 loop: CGVVGVEVTSPETQYF. DNA of the CDR3: TGCGGCGTTGTGGGCGTCGAGGTCACTAGTCCCGAGACCCAGTACTTC.

A single count supports this clonotype. The V and J genes are TRBV11-1 and TRBJ2-7; the D gene is possibly TRBD2 (5 bases). This CDR3 is built from 14 residues. Between the trimmed V and J ends, which lost 2 bases and 4 bases, there was a span of 12 bases. Germline CDR1 SGHAT, CDR2 FQDESV (reference sequence). This CDR3 is CASSLPSREYEQYF. CDR3 DNA: TGTGCCAGCAGCTTACCTTCGAGGGAATACGAGCAGTACTTC.

As regards this clonotype: The junction departs from the called germline gene at one end, perhaps through a read error. The V call is TRBV12-3 or TRBV12-4, the J call TRBJ2-1, with D possibly being TRBD2 (6 bases). The CDR3 spans 12 residues. CDR3 DNA sequence: TGTGCCAGCAGGACGGGGGTGGTGCATCAGGTTTTC. It translates to CASRTGVVHQVF.

The chain is built from TRBV7-6 and TRBJ1-1; 7 bases agree with TRBD1. Germline V gene sequence: CDR1 SGHVS, CDR2 FNYEAQ. The J segment lost 8 bases and the V segment lost 4 bases, leaving 7 bases of the junction unmatched. The CDR3 is 13 residues long. The CDR3 region is CASSSLDRVEAFF. DNA of the CDR3: TGTGCCAGCAGCTCCCTAGACAGGGTCGAAGCTTTCTTT. The entire variable domain, with the rest obtained from reference TRBV7-6 and TRBJ1-1, is as follows: GAGVSQSPRYKVTKRGQDVALRCDPISGHVSLYWYRQALGQGPEFLTYFNYEAQQDKSGLPNDRFSAERPEGSISTLTIQRTEQRDSAMYRCASSSLDRVEAFFGQGTRLTVV.

The chain joins TRBV3-1 to TRBJ2-7, with TRBD1 identical over 8 bases. CDR3 length equals 14 residues. Losses at the gene ends were 2 bases for V and 7 bases for J; bases not matched to a gene: 7. Germline V lookup: CDR1 LGHDT, CDR2 YNNKEL (reference sequence). The CDR3 region is CASSQTGTGEEQYF. The CDR3 DNA follows: TGTGCCAGCAGCCAAACGGGGACAGGCGAAGAGCAGTACTTC.

The gene calls are TRBV28 and TRBJ1-5; D unclear. Germline V gene sequence: CDR1 MDHEN, CDR2 SYDVKM. The CDR3 extends over 13 amino acids. Trimming removed 3 bases from V and 5 bases from J, with 8 bases in between. This chain's CDR3 is CASSFVGDQPQHF. The CDR3 DNA reads as TGTGCCAGCAGTTTCGTCGGAGATCAGCCCCAGCATTTT.

The J gene is TRBJ1-1, the V gene TRBV28, with D unresolved. The CDR3 is 12 amino acids. V was cut by 10 bases and J by 1 base, with 10 bases left in between. Per germline, CDR1 MDHEN and CDR2 SYDVKM. Here the CDR3 reads CATLSTNTEAFF. The CDR3 DNA reads TGTGCCACCCTCTCTACGAACACTGAAGCTTTCTTT.

The rearrangement uses TRBV4-3 and TRBJ1-4; possible D gene TRBD1, 5 bases. This CDR3 region has 16 residues. Germline V gene lookup returns CDR1 LGHNA and CDR2 YSLEER. With 4 bases removed from V and 4 bases from J, the gap between germline ends came to 16 bases. CDR3 amino acids: CASSPAGREDNEKLFF. The DNA for the CDR3 is TGCGCCAGCAGCCCCGCAGGGAGGGAAGATAATGAAAAACTGTTTTTT.

The chain is built from TRBV4-1 and TRBJ2-7, with 7 bases that match TRBD2. Germline CDR1 MGHRA, CDR2 YSYEKL. The V and J ends lost 3 bases and 2 bases, in that order; junction bases with no gene match: 7. This CDR3 has 15 residues. The DNA of the CDR3 is TGCGCCAGCAGCCAGGGACTACTAATAACCTACGAGCAGTACTTC. Encoded protein: CASSQGLLITYEQYF.

This clonotype was detected only once. The rearrangement uses TRBV9 and TRBJ2-7, with D possibly being TRBD2 (5 bases). The CDR3 spans 13 residues. V shed 2 bases and J shed 6 bases, with 12 bases lying between them. Germline V gene sequence: CDR1 SGDLS, CDR2 YYNGEE. Here the CDR3 DNA reads TGTGCCAGCAGCGTTGGAGTCGCGGGCGAGCAGTACTTC. It yields the protein CASSVGVAGEQYF.

This sequence joins TRBV10-3 and TRBJ2-7; D unresolved. V lost 3 bases, J lost 0 bases, and 15 bases lay in between. CDR3 length equals 16 residues. CDR1 and CDR2 (germline): ENHRY, SYGVKD. The CDR3 nucleotides read TGTGCCATCAGTGATGACGCCAGACCTAGCTCCTACGAGCAGTACTTC. Translation gives CAISDDARPSSYEQYF.